These 9 T cell receptor beta chains came from one sample sequenced in a study of T cell responses to AZD1222 COVID-19 vaccine. Generated by immunoSEQ multiplex PCR, the TCRdb table keeps only in-frame clones and is missing some. The sample lists roughly 200,000 clones, approximately 93% occurring once. This specimen was peripheral blood, taken 28 days after the second AZD1222 dose. These receptors were obtained from an adult who received the AZD1222 COVID-19 vaccine.

V usage is TRBV7-3 and J usage is TRBJ2-6, with D perhaps being TRBD1 or TRBD2 (5 bases each). The V and J ends lost 2 bases and 0 bases respectively, with 11 bases between them. The CDR3 is 17 amino acids. The V gene's germline CDR1 is SGHTA and CDR2 FQGTGA. The CDR3 region is CASSLGDVSSGANVLTF. In nucleotides, the CDR3 is TGTGCCAGCAGCTTAGGGGACGTGAGCTCTGGGGCCAACGTCCTGACTTTC.

The rearrangement joins TRBV27 to TRBJ1-1, with D unclear. Trimming took off 2 bases at V and 0 bases at J, with 10 bases between the two ends. CDR1 and CDR2 (germline): MNHEY, SMNVEV (reference sequence). This CDR3 region has 15 residues. The CDR3 loop reads CASSLQSLMNTEAFF. The CDR3 nucleotides read TGTGCCAGCAGTTTACAGTCACTCATGAACACTGAAGCTTTCTTT.

The J gene is TRBJ2-7, the V gene TRBV2, with 7 bases aligning to TRBD1. CDR1 is SNHLY, CDR2 FYNNEI, per germline. The J segment lost 4 bases and the V segment lost 8 bases, leaving 14 bases of the junction unmatched. The CDR3 spans 15 residues. The CDR3 nucleotides read TGTGCCAGCCAATTAAGGCCCGACAGGGCTTACGAGCAGTACTTC. Protein: CASQLRPDRAYEQYF.

The V gene is TRBV6-5, the J gene TRBJ1-1, with 8 positions matching TRBD1. Germline assignment: CDR1 MNHEY and CDR2 SVGAGI. CDR3 length: 14 residues. V dropped 6 bases and J dropped 1; count of bases not matched to a gene: 4. The CDR3: CASRRTGQNTEAFF. The CDR3, as DNA: TGTGCCAGCAGACGGACAGGGCAGAACACTGAAGCTTTCTTT.

The sample holds a few counts of this clone. This chain joins TRBV12-5 and TRBJ2-5, with TRBD1 matching over 8 bases. V lost 5 bases to trimming and J lost 3 bases; unmatched junction nucleotides: 11. This CDR3 comprises 16 residues. Germline V gives CDR1 LGHNT, CDR2 FRNRAP. The CDR3 region has the DNA TGTGCTAGTGGTCCCCTGACAGGGGCGAGAGAAGAGACCCAGTACTTC. Amino acid sequence: CASGPLTGAREETQYF.

This chain connects TRBV7-2 to TRBJ1-1; D uncertain. The CDR3 has 14 residues. Germline CDR1 SGHTA, CDR2 FQGNSA. Trimming removed 5 bases at V and 6 bases at J, with 16 bases between. The CDR3 loop reads CASSPAGIFPEAFF. Here the CDR3 DNA reads TGTGCCAGCAGCCCTGCCGGCATCTTCCCTGAAGCTTTCTTT.

This chain joins TRBV3-1 (or the pseudogene TRBV3-2) and TRBJ2-5; unclear D gene. The V gene's germline CDR1 is LGHDT and CDR2 YNNKEL (reference sequence). With 0 bases removed from V and 5 bases from J, the gap between germline ends came to 10 bases. The CDR3 totals 14 residues. CDR3: CASSQDPGSETQYF. CDR3 nucleotide sequence: TGTGCCAGCAGCCAAGATCCGGGCTCGGAGACCCAGTACTTC.

This clone turned up a few times. The gene calls are TRBV1 and TRBJ2-7; TRBD2 reflects the table's D call only, with no check against the DNA. TRBV1 is an annotated pseudogene. This CDR3 has 18 amino acids. CDR3 protein: CTSSSRTSGRELSYEQYF. The CDR3 bases are TGCACCAGCAGTTCCCGGACTAGCGGGAGAGAATTATCCTACGAGCAGTACTTC.

The V and J genes are TRBV7-8 and TRBJ1-1; possibly TRBD1 for D (6 bases). CDR1 and CDR2 from the germline V gene are SGHVS and FQNEAQ. With 3 bases removed from V and 6 bases from J, the gap between germline ends came to 11 bases. There are 13 residues in the CDR3. CDR3 sequence: CASSFTGPAEAFF. CDR3 sequence (DNA): TGTGCCAGCAGCTTTACAGGGCCCGCTGAAGCTTTCTTT.